Given below is one T cell receptor (beta chain) in context. The CDR3 is 18 amino acids. CDR1 SGDLS and CDR2 YYNGEE come from the germline V gene. Unmatched junction bases numbered 6, after V lost 3 bases and J lost 1 base. This entry belongs to a study of cytomegalovirus exposure and HLA in healthy donors. The PCR was carried out with 60 Vbeta primers and 13 Jbeta primers. Sequencing was performed with immunoSEQ multiplex PCR; in TCRdb, only in-frame clones are kept and a portion is missing. The profile covers about 94,000 clones, with roughly 86% appearing a single time and 10% taken by the ten largest.

The V and J genes are TRBV9 and TRBJ2-1; TRBD2 matches 14 bases. The specimen sequenced was PBMCs. The receptor's source is a human donor in good health. The CDR3 DNA reads TGTGCCAGCAGCGGCCCGGGACTAGCGGGAGTGTCCTACAATGAGCAGTTCTTC. Its protein is CASSGPGLAGVSYNEQFF.